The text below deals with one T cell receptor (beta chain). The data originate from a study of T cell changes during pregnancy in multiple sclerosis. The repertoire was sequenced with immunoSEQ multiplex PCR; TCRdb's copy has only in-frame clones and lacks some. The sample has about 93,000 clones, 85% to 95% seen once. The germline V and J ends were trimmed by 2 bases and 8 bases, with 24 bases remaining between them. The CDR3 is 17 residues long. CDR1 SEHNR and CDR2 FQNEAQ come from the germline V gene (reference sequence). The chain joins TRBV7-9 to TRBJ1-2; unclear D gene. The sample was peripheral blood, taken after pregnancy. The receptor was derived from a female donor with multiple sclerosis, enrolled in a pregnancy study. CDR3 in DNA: TGTGCCAGCAGCTTAAGTTGGGAAGGCGGGAATTCCGGCGGCTACACCTTC. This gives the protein CASSLSWEGGNSGGYTF.